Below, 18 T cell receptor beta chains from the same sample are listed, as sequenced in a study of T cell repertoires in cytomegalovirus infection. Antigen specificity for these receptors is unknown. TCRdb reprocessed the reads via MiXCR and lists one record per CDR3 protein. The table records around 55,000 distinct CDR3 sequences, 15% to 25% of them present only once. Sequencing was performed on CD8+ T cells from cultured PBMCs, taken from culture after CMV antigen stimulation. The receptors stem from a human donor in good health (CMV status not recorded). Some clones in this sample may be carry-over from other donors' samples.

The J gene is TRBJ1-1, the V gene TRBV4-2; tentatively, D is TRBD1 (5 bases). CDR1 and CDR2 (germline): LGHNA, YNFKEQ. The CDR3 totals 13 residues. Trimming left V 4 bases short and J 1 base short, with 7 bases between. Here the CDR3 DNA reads TGTGCCAGCAGCCCCGGGGGGAACACTGAAGCTTTCTTT. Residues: CASSPGGNTEAFF.

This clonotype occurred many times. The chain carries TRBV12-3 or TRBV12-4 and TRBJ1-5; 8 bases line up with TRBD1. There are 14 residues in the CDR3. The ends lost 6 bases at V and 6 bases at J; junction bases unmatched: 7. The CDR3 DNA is TGTGCCAGCAGCGAGGACAGGGCGGGTCAGCCCCAGCATTTT. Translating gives CASSEDRAGQPQHF.

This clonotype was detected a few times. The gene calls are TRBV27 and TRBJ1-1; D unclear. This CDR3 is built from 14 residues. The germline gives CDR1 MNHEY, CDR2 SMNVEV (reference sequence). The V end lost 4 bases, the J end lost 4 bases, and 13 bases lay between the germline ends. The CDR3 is CASSSLVKLTEAFF. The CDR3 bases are TGTGCCAGCAGTTCCTTGGTGAAGCTCACTGAAGCTTTCTTT.

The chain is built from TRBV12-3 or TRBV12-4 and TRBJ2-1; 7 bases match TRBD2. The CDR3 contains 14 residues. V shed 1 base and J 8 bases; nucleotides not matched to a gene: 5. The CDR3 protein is CASSLGGLVDEQFF. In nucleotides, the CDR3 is TGTGCCAGCAGTTTAGGAGGACTAGTAGATGAGCAGTTCTTC.

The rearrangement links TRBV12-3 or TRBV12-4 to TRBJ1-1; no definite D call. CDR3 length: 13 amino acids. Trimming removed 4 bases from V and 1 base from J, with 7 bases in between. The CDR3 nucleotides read TGTGCCAGCAGTTATAGGAGGAACACTGAAGCTTTCTTT. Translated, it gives CASSYRRNTEAFF.

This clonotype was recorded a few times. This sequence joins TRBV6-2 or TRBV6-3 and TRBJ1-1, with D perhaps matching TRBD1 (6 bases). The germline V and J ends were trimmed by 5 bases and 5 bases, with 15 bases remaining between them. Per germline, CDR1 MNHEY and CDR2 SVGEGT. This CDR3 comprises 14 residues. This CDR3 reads CASSTSQGRTEAFF. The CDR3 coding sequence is TGTGCCAGCAGTACCTCACAGGGTAGGACTGAAGCTTTCTTT.

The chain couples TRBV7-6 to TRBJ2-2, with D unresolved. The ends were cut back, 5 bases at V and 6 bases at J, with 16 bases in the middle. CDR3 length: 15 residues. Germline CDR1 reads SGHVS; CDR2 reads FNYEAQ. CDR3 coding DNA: TGTGCCAGCAGCGCTAACATTGGACGGGCCGGGGAGCTGTTTTTT. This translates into CASSANIGRAGELFF. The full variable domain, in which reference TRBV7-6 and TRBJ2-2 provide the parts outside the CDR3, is GAGVSQSPRYKVTKRGQDVALRCDPISGHVSLYWYRQALGQGPEFLTYFNYEAQQDKSGLPNDRFSAERPEGSISTLTIQRTEQRDSAMYRCASSANIGRAGELFFGEGSRLTVL.

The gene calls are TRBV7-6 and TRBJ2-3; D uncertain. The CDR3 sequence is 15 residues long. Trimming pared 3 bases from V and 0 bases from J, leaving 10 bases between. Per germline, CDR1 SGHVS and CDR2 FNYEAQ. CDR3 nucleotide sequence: TGTGCCAGCAGCTTTAATCCCTCTAGCACAGATACGCAGTATTTT. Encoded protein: CASSFNPSSTDTQYF.

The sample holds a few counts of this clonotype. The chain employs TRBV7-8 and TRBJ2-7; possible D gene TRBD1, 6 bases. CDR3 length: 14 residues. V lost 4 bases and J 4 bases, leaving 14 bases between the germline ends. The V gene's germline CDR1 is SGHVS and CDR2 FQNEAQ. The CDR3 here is CASSSPGHQYEQYF. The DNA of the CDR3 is TGTGCCAGCAGCTCCCCGGGACACCAGTACGAGCAGTACTTC. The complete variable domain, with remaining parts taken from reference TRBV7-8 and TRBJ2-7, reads GAGVSQSPRYKVAKRGQDVALRCDPISGHVSLFWYQQALGQGPEFLTYFQNEAQLDKSGLPSDRFFAERPEGSVSTLKIQRTQQEDSAVYLCASSSPGHQYEQYFGPGTRLTVT.

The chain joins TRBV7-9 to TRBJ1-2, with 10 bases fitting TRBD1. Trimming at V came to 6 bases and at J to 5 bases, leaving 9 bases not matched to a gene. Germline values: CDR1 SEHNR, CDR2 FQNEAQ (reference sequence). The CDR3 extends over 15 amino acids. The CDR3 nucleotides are TGTGCCAGCAGTTACGTCGGACAGGGGGAGTATGGCTACACCTTC. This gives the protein CASSYVGQGEYGYTF.

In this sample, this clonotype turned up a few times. The CDR3 region has the DNA TGTGCTAGTGGTCGACAGGGGATCGGGACCGGGGAGCTGTTTTTT. This sequence encodes CASGRQGIGTGELFF. The V call is TRBV12-5, the J call TRBJ2-2; 8 bases are shared with TRBD1. Looked up from germline, CDR1 is LGHNT and CDR2 is FRNRAP. Germline trimming cut 5 bases from V and 5 bases from J; bases unmatched to any gene: 7. This CDR3 contains 15 residues.

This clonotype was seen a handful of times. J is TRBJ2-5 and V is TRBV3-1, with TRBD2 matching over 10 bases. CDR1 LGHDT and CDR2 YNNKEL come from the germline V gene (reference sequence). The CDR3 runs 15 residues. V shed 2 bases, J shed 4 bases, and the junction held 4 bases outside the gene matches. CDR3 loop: CASSQPLAGVETQYF. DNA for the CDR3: TGTGCCAGCAGCCAACCCCTAGCGGGAGTAGAGACCCAGTACTTC.

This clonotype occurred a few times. This CDR3 reads CASKSHMNTEAFF. The CDR3 DNA sequence: TGTGCCAGCAAGTCTCACATGAACACTGAAGCTTTCTTT. This sequence joins TRBV28 and TRBJ1-1; D ambiguous. Germline assignment: CDR1 MDHEN and CDR2 SYDVKM. This CDR3 has 13 residues. V lost 7 bases and J 0 bases, leaving 9 bases between the germline ends. The full variable domain, rest sourced from reference TRBV28 and TRBJ1-1, is DVKVTQSSRYLVKRTGEKVFLECVQDMDHENMFWYRQDPGLGLRLIYFSYDVKMKEKGDIPEGYSVSREKKERFSLILESASTNQTSMYLCASKSHMNTEAFFGQGTRLTVV.

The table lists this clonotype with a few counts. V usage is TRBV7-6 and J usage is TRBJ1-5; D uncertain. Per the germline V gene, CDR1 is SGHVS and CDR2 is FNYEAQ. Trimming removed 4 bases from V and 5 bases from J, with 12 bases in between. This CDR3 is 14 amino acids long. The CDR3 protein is CASSWTEDYQPQHF. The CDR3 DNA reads TGTGCCAGCAGCTGGACGGAGGACTATCAGCCCCAGCATTTT.

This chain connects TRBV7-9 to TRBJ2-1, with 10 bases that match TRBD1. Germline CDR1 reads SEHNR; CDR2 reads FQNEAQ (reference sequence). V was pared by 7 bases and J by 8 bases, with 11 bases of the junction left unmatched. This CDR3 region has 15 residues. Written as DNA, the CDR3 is TGTGCCAGCACAACTCCCGGGACAGGGGACCATGAGCAGTTCTTC. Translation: CASTTPGTGDHEQFF.

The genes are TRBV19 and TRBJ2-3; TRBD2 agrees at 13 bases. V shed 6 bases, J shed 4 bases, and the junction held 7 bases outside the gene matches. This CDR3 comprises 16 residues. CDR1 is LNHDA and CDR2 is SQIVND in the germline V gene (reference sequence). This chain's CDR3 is CASRITTSGGADTQYF. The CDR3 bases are TGTGCCAGTAGGATCACCACTAGCGGGGGGGCAGATACGCAGTATTTT. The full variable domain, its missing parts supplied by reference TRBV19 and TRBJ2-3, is DGGITQSPKYLFRKEGQNVTLSCEQNLNHDAMYWYRQDPGQGLRLIYYSQIVNDFQKGDIAEGYSVSREKKESFPLTVTSAQKNPTAFYLCASRITTSGGADTQYFGPGTRLTVL.

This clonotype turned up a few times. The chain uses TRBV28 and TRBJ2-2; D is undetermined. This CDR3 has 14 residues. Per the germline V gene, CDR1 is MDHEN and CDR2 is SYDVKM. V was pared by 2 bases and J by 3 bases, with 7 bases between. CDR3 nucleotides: TGTGCCAGCAGTTTAAGTGGGGACACCGGGGAGCTGTTTTTT. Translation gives CASSLSGDTGELFF.

CDR3 sequence: CASSSSYKYNEQFF. In nucleotides, the CDR3 is TGTGCCAGCAGCTCTTCCTATAAGTACAATGAGCAGTTCTTC. The chain combines TRBV11-2 with TRBJ2-1; D gene ambiguous. There are 14 residues in the CDR3. The germline V and J ends were trimmed by 4 bases and 4 bases, with 11 bases remaining between them. Germline V gene sequence: CDR1 SGHAT, CDR2 FQNNGV.